One sample yielded the 29 T cell receptor beta chains listed below, sequenced in a study of T cells after yellow fever vaccination (dated by TCRdb to the late 2010s). The library was made by 5' RACE. TCRdb records Illumina NovaSeq 6000 as the sequencer. TCRdb reprocessed the public reads (quality trimming at Q25 with fastp, clone calling with MiXCR) and kept in-frame beta chains. CDR3 protein sequences are deduplicated, and each keeps its most common genes and DNA. Within this sample are 170,000 or so distinct CDR3 sequences, with approximately 9.9% of them counted one time only. The leading ten clones occupy about 40% of the sample. Per the publication, the treatment or condition label means: live attenuated yellow fever vaccine strain. The specimen was CD8+ T cells sorted from PBMCs, collected 45 days after the yellow fever booster vaccination. These receptors were taken from a man younger than 35 who received the YFV17D yellow fever vaccine.

The table lists this clonotype with many counts. This chain uses TRBV19 with TRBJ2-7, with TRBD2 identical over 7 bases. In germline, CDR1 is LNHDA, CDR2 SQIVND (reference sequence). The CDR3 covers 13 residues. V was pared by 9 bases and J by 2 bases, with 7 bases of the junction left unmatched. CDR3 nucleotides: TGTGCCAGCAGGGTCGGGGGGACCTACGAGCAGTACTTC. Translation: CASRVGGTYEQYF. The full variable domain, its missing parts supplied by reference TRBV19 and TRBJ2-7, is DGGITQSPKYLFRKEGQNVTLSCEQNLNHDAMYWYRQDPGQGLRLIYYSQIVNDFQKGDIAEGYSVSREKKESFPLTVTSAQKNPTAFYLCASRVGGTYEQYFGPGTRLTVT.

In this sample, this clonotype turned up many times. This rearrangement joins TRBV5-1 to TRBJ2-2; D ambiguous. The V end was cut by 0 bases, the J end by 2 bases, with 8 bases between. Germline CDR1 SGHRS, CDR2 YFSETQ. The CDR3 runs 15 residues. The CDR3 region has the DNA TGCGCCAGCAGCTTGGCTTGGCTAAACACCGGGGAGCTGTTTTTT. It encodes CASSLAWLNTGELFF.

At least ten counts were recorded for this clonotype. The chain has TRBV20-1 and TRBJ2-1; D tentatively fits TRBD1 or TRBD2 (6 bases each). CDR1 and CDR2 from the germline V gene are DFQATT and SNEGSKA (reference sequence). V was shortened by 3 bases and J by 2 bases, with 11 bases between the two germline ends. This CDR3 region has 14 residues. The CDR3 DNA sequence: TGCAGTGCTAGTGGTCGGGGGCCCTACAATGAGCAGTTCTTC. This translates into CSASGRGPYNEQFF.

V gene TRBV4-2 combines with J gene TRBJ1-5, with unresolved D. Trimming stripped 0 bases from V and 5 bases from J, with 8 bases between. This CDR3 contains 14 residues. Germline V CDR1 and CDR2: LGHNA, YNFKEQ. CDR3 sequence reads: CASSQEAPYQPQHF. The CDR3 DNA reads as TGTGCCAGCAGCCAAGAAGCGCCGTATCAGCCCCAGCATTTT.

This clonotype was seen at least ten times. CDR3 sequence reads: CASSLSGNSNQPQHF. CDR3 nucleotide sequence: TGTGCCAGCAGCTTAAGCGGGAATAGCAATCAGCCCCAGCATTTT. The J gene is TRBJ1-5, the V gene TRBV7-9; D gene unclear. This CDR3 is 15 amino acids long. Germline loops: CDR1 SEHNR, CDR2 FQNEAQ (reference sequence). Trimming took off 2 bases at V and 0 bases at J, with 8 bases between the two ends.

The genes are TRBV20-1 and TRBJ2-1; 7 nucleotides line up with TRBD1. The CDR3 spans 13 residues. The trim removed 5 bases at V and 4 bases at J, leaving 5 bases unmatched. Germline CDR1 reads DFQATT; CDR2 reads SNEGSKA (reference sequence). CDR3 sequence: CSASHRGYNEQFF. The CDR3, as DNA: TGCAGTGCTTCCCACAGGGGATACAATGAGCAGTTCTTC.

V usage is TRBV11-3 and J usage is TRBJ1-1; 7 bases line up with TRBD1. This CDR3 region has 14 residues. Germline V gene sequence: CDR1 SGHNT, CDR2 YENEEA. J was trimmed by 6 bases and V by 1 base; bases with no gene match: 5. The CDR3 is CASSLGGTGAEAFF. As DNA, the CDR3 is TGTGCCAGCAGCTTAGGCGGTACAGGGGCTGAAGCTTTCTTT.

This clonotype was seen a handful of times. The chain joins TRBV28 to TRBJ2-3; D remains ambiguous. V shed 6 bases and J shed 1 base, with 17 bases lying between them. The CDR3 spans 16 residues. Germline loops: CDR1 MDHEN, CDR2 SYDVKM. CDR3 bases: TGTGCCAGCAGGCCCCGCCGGGTGAGGCGCACAGATACGCAGTATTTT. Amino acids: CASRPRRVRRTDTQYF.

The rearrangement uses TRBV4-1 and TRBJ1-1, with 8 bases fitting TRBD1. CDR3 length: 15 residues. CDR1 MGHRA and CDR2 YSYEKL come from the germline V gene. V shed 5 bases, J shed 1 base, and the junction held 6 bases outside the gene matches. The CDR3 coding sequence is TGCGCCAGCAGCGCAAGGGGACAGGCGAACACTGAAGCTTTCTTT. This gives the protein CASSARGQANTEAFF.

The sample holds many counts of this clonotype. The chain couples TRBV7-9 to TRBJ2-2; no definite D call. V lost 8 bases and J lost 8, with 6 bases in between. The CDR3 has 10 amino acids. Germline lookup yields CDR1 SEHNR and CDR2 FQNEAQ (reference sequence). The CDR3 region has the DNA TGTGCCAGCCGGAAAGGGGAGCTGTTTTTT. Its translation: CASRKGELFF.

The chain combines TRBV18 with TRBJ2-1; D possibly corresponds to TRBD1 (5 bases). The V gene lost 3 bases and the J gene lost 0 bases, with 9 bases spanning the gap. The CDR3 runs 15 residues. CDR1 and CDR2 from the germline V gene are KGHSH and LQKENI. The CDR3 sequence: CASSPNRFSYNEQFF. Here the CDR3 DNA reads TGTGCCAGCTCACCTAACAGGTTCTCCTACAATGAGCAGTTCTTC.

This clonotype was seen at least ten times. The J gene is TRBJ1-6, the V gene TRBV27; 7 positions match TRBD1. CDR1 is MNHEY, CDR2 SMNVEV, per germline (reference sequence). CDR3 size: 13 residues. J gave up 7 bases and V 7 bases, and 4 bases lay outside the gene matches. In DNA, the CDR3 is TGTGCCAGCACCAGACAGGGAAATTCACCCCTCCACTTT. It encodes CASTRQGNSPLHF.

This clonotype was recorded many times. This chain links TRBV7-6 with TRBJ1-4; possibly TRBD1 for D (5 bases). The V end was cut by 3 bases, the J end by 7 bases, with 15 bases between. The CDR3 contains 15 residues. Germline loops: CDR1 SGHVS, CDR2 FNYEAQ. CDR3 in amino acids: CASSFGGATGEKLFF. For the CDR3, the DNA is TGTGCCAGCAGCTTTGGTGGGGCAACTGGTGAAAAACTGTTTTTT.

This rearrangement joins TRBV4-1 to TRBJ2-7; tentative D call: TRBD1 (6 bases). Germline CDR1 is MGHRA and CDR2 is YSYEKL. V was cut by 0 bases and J by 3 bases, with 21 bases left in between. CDR3 length equals 18 residues. The CDR3 DNA reads TGCGCCAGCAGCCAAGAATGGGGGCCTGGGAGTACCTTCTACGAGCAGTACGTC. Residues: CASSQEWGPGSTFYEQYV.

The chain recombines TRBV3-1 with TRBJ2-7, with 10 bases lining up with TRBD1. The CDR3 consists of 17 residues. Germline lookup yields CDR1 LGHDT and CDR2 YNNKEL (reference sequence). V trimming: 3 bases; J trimming: 3 bases; junction bases outside the gene matches: 11. In DNA, the CDR3 is TGTGCCAGCAGCCATTCCGGGAAGGGGACAGGGGACTACGAGCAGTACTTC. Translation gives CASSHSGKGTGDYEQYF.

This clonotype was recorded many times. The V and J genes are TRBV4-3 and TRBJ2-3; 8 bases map to TRBD1. Germline V gene data show CDR1 as LGHNA and CDR2 as YSLEER. The V segment lost 1 base and the J segment 2 bases; nucleotides outside the gene matches: 2. This CDR3 contains 15 residues. The chain's CDR3 is CASSQGQGHTDTQYF. The CDR3 DNA reads as TGCGCCAGCAGCCAAGGACAGGGGCACACAGATACGCAGTATTTT.

In its sample, this clonotype was seen a few times. The CDR3 region has the DNA TGCAGCGTTGAAAACGACCGCTCCGGGGAGCTGTTTTTT. Translating it yields CSVENDRSGELFF. The rearrangement joins TRBV29-1 to TRBJ2-2; D is unresolved. Trimming took off 2 bases at V and 6 bases at J, with 10 bases between the two ends. There are 13 residues in the CDR3. Looked up from germline, CDR1 is SQVTM and CDR2 is ANQGSEA.

This clonotype was seen a handful of times. The V and J genes are TRBV6-6 and TRBJ2-3; 10 bases agree with TRBD1. CDR1 is MNHNY and CDR2 is SVGAGI in the germline V gene (reference sequence). The trim removed 0 bases at V and 0 bases at J, leaving 9 bases unmatched. CDR3 length equals 19 residues. For the CDR3, the DNA is TGTGCCAGCAGTTACTCGACCGGGACAGGGGTCTTTAGCACAGATACGCAGTATTTT. It yields the protein CASSYSTGTGVFSTDTQYF.

This clonotype has a handful of counts. The chain recombines TRBV12-3 or TRBV12-4 with TRBJ2-2; 8 bases fit TRBD1. CDR3 size: 15 residues. The trim removed 1 base at V and 7 bases at J, leaving 5 bases unmatched. The CDR3: CASSLGGQGNGELFF. CDR3 bases: TGTGCCAGCAGTTTAGGCGGACAGGGAAACGGGGAGCTGTTTTTT.

The table lists this clonotype with a few counts. The chain links TRBV6-5 to TRBJ1-5; tentative D call: TRBD1 (5 bases). V was shortened by 1 base and J by 6 bases, with 10 bases between the two germline ends. Germline V CDR1 and CDR2: MNHEY, SVGAGI. The CDR3 spans 14 residues. The CDR3, as DNA: TGTGCCAGCAGTTACTTTTGGGGCGGTCAGCCCCAGCATTTT. It codes for CASSYFWGGQPQHF.

This clonotype showed up just a few times. The J gene is TRBJ2-5, the V gene TRBV6-2 or TRBV6-3; D ambiguous. This CDR3 is 14 amino acids long. V was cut by 3 bases and J by 2 bases, with 10 bases left in between. Germline V gene lookup returns CDR1 MNHEY and CDR2 SVGEGT. This chain's CDR3 is CASSYGLIQETQYF. CDR3 in DNA: TGTGCCAGCAGTTATGGTCTGATACAAGAGACCCAGTACTTC.

This clonotype has just a few counts. V and J are TRBV7-3 and TRBJ1-5, with unresolved D. Between the trimmed V and J ends, which lost 5 bases and 5 bases, there was a span of 10 bases. The CDR3 has 13 residues. CDR1 SGHTA and CDR2 FQGTGA come from the germline V gene. Here the CDR3 DNA reads TGTGCCAGCAGCCCAACCCCGGATCAGCCCCAGCATTTT. It encodes CASSPTPDQPQHF.

V and J are TRBV20-1 and TRBJ1-1; 7 bases align to TRBD1. Germline lookup yields CDR1 DFQATT and CDR2 SNEGSKA (reference sequence). This CDR3 has 19 amino acids. With 5 bases clipped from V and 0 bases from J, the junction kept 21 bases outside the gene matches. The chain's CDR3 is CSAANPNSGQILMNTEAFF. The CDR3 DNA sequence: TGCAGTGCTGCCAACCCGAACTCGGGACAGATTCTTATGAACACTGAAGCTTTCTTT.

This sequence joins TRBV10-2 and TRBJ1-2; D may be TRBD1 (6 bases). Per the germline V gene, CDR1 is WSHSY and CDR2 is SAAADI. V lost 1 base, J lost 0 bases, and 9 bases lay in between. The CDR3 has 15 residues. CDR3 residues: CASSEFRTANYGYTF. In DNA, the CDR3 is TGCGCCAGCAGTGAGTTTCGGACAGCTAACTATGGCTACACCTTC.

This chain connects TRBV27 to TRBJ1-2; no reliable D call. This CDR3 has 14 amino acids. The germline V gene encodes CDR1 MNHEY and CDR2 SMNVEV (reference sequence). V lost 4 bases, J lost 0 bases, and 9 bases lay in between. CDR3 sequence reads: CASSYAGANYGYTF. The CDR3 DNA reads TGTGCCAGCAGTTACGCCGGAGCTAACTATGGCTACACCTTC.

This sequence joins TRBV19 and TRBJ2-7; TRBD1 matches at 8 bases. The CDR3 length is 14 residues. The V segment lost 3 bases and the J segment 5 bases; nucleotides outside the gene matches: 6. Germline CDR1 is LNHDA and CDR2 is SQIVND (reference sequence). CDR3 nucleotide sequence: TGTGCCAGTAGTATCGGGACAGGTCTCGACGAGCAGTACTTC. Its protein is CASSIGTGLDEQYF. The whole variable domain, filled in from reference TRBV19 and TRBJ2-7, reads DGGITQSPKYLFRKEGQNVTLSCEQNLNHDAMYWYRQDPGQGLRLIYYSQIVNDFQKGDIAEGYSVSREKKESFPLTVTSAQKNPTAFYLCASSIGTGLDEQYFGPGTRLTVT.

The V and J genes are TRBV29-1 and TRBJ2-2; 8 positions match TRBD1. Losses at the gene ends were 4 bases for V and 5 bases for J; bases not matched to a gene: 9. Germline lookup yields CDR1 SQVTM and CDR2 ANQGSEA. The CDR3 is 15 amino acids. CDR3 residues: CSVVGGQGATGELFF. In nucleotides, the CDR3 is TGCAGCGTTGTCGGCGGGCAGGGGGCAACCGGGGAGCTGTTTTTT.

The rearrangement links TRBV27 to TRBJ2-1; D is perhaps TRBD1 (6 bases). Germline CDR1 and CDR2: MNHEY and SMNVEV (reference sequence). V was pared by 2 bases and J by 3 bases, with 8 bases between. The CDR3 loop spans 14 amino acids. DNA of the CDR3: TGTGCCAGCAGTTTACAGGACAGCTACAATGAGCAGTTCTTC. Translation: CASSLQDSYNEQFF.

V and J are TRBV7-6 and TRBJ2-7; 10 bases are a match to TRBD1. The CDR3 extends over 16 amino acids. CDR1 is SGHVS, CDR2 FNYEAQ, per germline. V lost 5 bases and J lost 2; bases outside the gene matches: 9. The CDR3 region has the DNA TGTGCCAGCAGCGCCGGACAGGGGGGATCAGCCTACGAGCAGTACGTC. Protein sequence: CASSAGQGGSAYEQYV.